This T cell receptor (beta chain) was documented in a study of T-cell reconstitution after alpha-beta-depleted transplantation in children. Whole-study results and caveats: Counts and diversity of T cells one year after transplant came mostly from newly produced T cells.

This clonotype was seen ten or more times. Its antigen is undetermined. Unique molecular identifiers were incorporated during preparation of the TCRbeta library. TCRdb independently ran MiXCR on the PCR reads; one entry per CDR3 protein. Here the sample spans roughly 160,000 distinct CDR3 sequences, roughly 11% being singletons. The sequencing used PBMCs, collected before TCRalphabeta/CD19-depleted stem cell transplant. The TCR sequence derives from a boy younger than 10 with acute myeloid leukemia, due to receive a stem cell transplant.

The CDR3 here is CASSEWGGTDTQYF. The CDR3 nucleotides are TGTGCCAGCAGTGAATGGGGCGGGACGGATACGCAGTATTTT. The gene calls are TRBV25-1 and TRBJ2-3; a weak D match, TRBD2 (6 bases). The germline V and J ends were trimmed by 1 base and 6 bases, with 11 bases remaining between them. The CDR3 runs to 14 residues. CDR1 is MGHDK, CDR2 SYGVNS, per germline.